This T cell receptor (beta chain) was sequenced for a study of T cell changes during pregnancy in multiple sclerosis. Repertoires were generated with immunoSEQ multiplex PCR, while TCRdb's copy carries only in-frame clones and drops some. Of about 41,000 clones listed, roughly nine tenths are singletons. The CDR3 length is 10 residues. The germline CDR1 and CDR2 sequences are GTSNPN and SVGIG (reference sequence). The germline V and J ends were trimmed by 2 bases and 6 bases, with 4 bases remaining between them. V gene TRBV30 combines with J gene TRBJ1-2; D is undetermined. This TCR came from a female donor with multiple sclerosis, enrolled in a pregnancy study. The starting material was CD4+ T cells from peripheral blood mononuclear cells, obtained in the first trimester of pregnancy. Written as DNA, the CDR3 is TGTGCCTGGAGTCAGGATGGCTACACCTTC. It codes for CAWSQDGYTF.